This TCR beta chain was captured in a study of T cell responses to AZD1222 COVID-19 vaccine. General study results and limits: Scientists sampled the repertoires only once the peak T cell response had passed. The donor cohort was predominantly white British with a female majority, and clonal diversity may have been underestimated. Increased Spike-specific TCR breadth and depth were observed after two AZD1222 doses.

Note on this clone: Antigen specificity is unknown.

Clones were sequenced by immunoSEQ multiplex PCR, and TCRdb holds only the in-frame ones, with some missing. Here the sample spans about 83,000 clones, around 87% being singletons. Germline CDR1 and CDR2: MNHEY and SMNVEV (reference sequence). This CDR3 region has 14 residues. V was shortened by 6 bases and J by 7 bases, with 13 bases between the two germline ends. This TCR was recovered from an adult in good health. The rearrangement links TRBV27 to TRBJ1-6; TRBD1 might be the D (5 bases). The input for sequencing was peripheral blood, taken on day 0 of MenACWY control vaccination. CDR3 DNA: TGTGCCAGCAGCCCCCCTGGGGGGAATTCACCCCTCCACTTT. Translating gives CASSPPGGNSPLHF.